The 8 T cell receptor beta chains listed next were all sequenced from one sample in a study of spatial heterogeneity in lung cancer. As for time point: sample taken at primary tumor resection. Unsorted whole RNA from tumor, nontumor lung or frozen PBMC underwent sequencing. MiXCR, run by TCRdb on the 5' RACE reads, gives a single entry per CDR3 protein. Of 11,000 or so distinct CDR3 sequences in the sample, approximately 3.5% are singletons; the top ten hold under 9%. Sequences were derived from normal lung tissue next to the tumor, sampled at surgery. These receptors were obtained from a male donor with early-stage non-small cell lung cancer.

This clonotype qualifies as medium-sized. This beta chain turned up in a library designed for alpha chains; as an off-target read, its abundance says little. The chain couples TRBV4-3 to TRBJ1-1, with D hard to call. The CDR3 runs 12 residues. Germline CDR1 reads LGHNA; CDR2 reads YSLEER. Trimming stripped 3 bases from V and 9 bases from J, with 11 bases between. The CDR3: CASSQLDGQAFF. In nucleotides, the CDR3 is TGCGCCAGCAGCCAGCTGGACGGGCAAGCTTTCTTT.

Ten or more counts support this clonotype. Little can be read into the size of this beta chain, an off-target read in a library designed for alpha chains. CDR3 residues: CSVDGIMNTEAFF. The CDR3 bases are TGCAGCGTTGACGGGATAATGAACACTGAAGCTTTCTTT. This sequence joins TRBV29-1 and TRBJ1-1, with D unresolved. CDR1 is SQVTM, CDR2 ANQGSEA, per germline. This CDR3 is 13 amino acids long. V lost 3 bases and J 0 bases, leaving 8 bases between the germline ends.

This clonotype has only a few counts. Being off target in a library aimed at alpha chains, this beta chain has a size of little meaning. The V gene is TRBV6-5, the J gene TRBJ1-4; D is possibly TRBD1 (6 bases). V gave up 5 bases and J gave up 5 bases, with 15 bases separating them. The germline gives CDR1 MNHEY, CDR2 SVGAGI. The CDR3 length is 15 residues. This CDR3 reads CASSPGGRLNEKLFF. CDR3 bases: TGTGCCAGCAGTCCCGGGGGGCGGTTGAATGAAAAACTGTTTTTT.

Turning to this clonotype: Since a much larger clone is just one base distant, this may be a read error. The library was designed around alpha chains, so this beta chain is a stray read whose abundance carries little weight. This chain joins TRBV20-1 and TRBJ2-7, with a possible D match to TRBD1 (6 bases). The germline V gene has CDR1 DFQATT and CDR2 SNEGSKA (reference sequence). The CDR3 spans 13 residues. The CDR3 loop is CSSRGGHFYEQYF. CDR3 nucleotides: TGCAGTTCTAGAGGGGGACATTTCTACGAGCAGTACTTC.

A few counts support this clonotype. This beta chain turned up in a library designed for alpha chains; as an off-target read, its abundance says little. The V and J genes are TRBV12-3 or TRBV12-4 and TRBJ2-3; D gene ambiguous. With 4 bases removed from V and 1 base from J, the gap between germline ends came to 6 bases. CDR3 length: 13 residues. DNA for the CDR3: TGTGCCAGCAGTTATCAGGGCACAGATACGCAGTATTTT. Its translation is CASSYQGTDTQYF.

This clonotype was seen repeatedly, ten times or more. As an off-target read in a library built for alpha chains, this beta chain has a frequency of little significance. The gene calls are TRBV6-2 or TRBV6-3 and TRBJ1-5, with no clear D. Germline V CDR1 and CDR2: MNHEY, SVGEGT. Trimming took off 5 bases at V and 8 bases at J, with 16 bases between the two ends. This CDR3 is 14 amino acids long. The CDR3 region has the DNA TGTGCCAGCAGTCCGGGAGCTCCACCGGAGCCCCAGCATTTT. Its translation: CASSPGAPPEPQHF.

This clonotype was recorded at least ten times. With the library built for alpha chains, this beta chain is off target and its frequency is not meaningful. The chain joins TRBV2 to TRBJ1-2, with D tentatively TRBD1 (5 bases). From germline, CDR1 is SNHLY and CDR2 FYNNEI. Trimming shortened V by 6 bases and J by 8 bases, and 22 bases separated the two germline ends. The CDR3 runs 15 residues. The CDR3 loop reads CASRRDEFTYWGYTF. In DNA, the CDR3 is TGTGCCAGCAGGAGGGACGAATTTACCTACTGGGGCTACACCTTC.

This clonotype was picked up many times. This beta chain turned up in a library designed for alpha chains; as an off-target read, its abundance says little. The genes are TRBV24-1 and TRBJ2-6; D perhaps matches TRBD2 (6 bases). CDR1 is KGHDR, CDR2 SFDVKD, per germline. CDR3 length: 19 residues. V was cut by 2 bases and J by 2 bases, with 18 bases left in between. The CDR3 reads CATSDSRGTEGPGANVLTF. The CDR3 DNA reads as TGTGCCACCAGTGATTCGAGAGGGACGGAGGGACCTGGGGCCAACGTCCTGACTTTC.